The TCR beta chain under discussion was sequenced for a study of post-analysis software for immune sequencing data. Study findings and constraints: Pronounced co-clustering by F measure was evident among identically batched samples.

Unique-molecular-identifier-tagged TCR beta cDNA libraries were used. Input amounts of 1 to 10 million T cells were used. These gave approximately 500,000 cDNA molecules, so each molecule approximated one T cell. MiXCR, applied by TCRdb to the PCR reads, yields one record per CDR3 protein. The sample contains roughly 620,000 distinct CDR3 sequences, 40% to 50% of which appear only once. This clonotype showed up just a few times. The antigen remains undetermined. The TCR was taken from a girl aged 10-17 years with multiple sclerosis. The sample comprised blood.

The CDR3 sequence is CAVVPSGRTDTQYF. In nucleotides, the CDR3 is TGCGCCGTAGTACCTAGCGGGAGGACAGATACGCAGTATTTT. The chain has TRBV20-1 and TRBJ2-3; 11 bases are shared with TRBD2. The CDR3 consists of 14 residues. Germline CDR1 and CDR2: DFQATT and SNEGSKA (reference sequence).